This entry concerns a single T cell receptor (beta chain). Its antigen is not known. This sample includes further DNA sequences coding for the same CDR3. After removal of 5 bases from V and 3 bases from J, the junction contained 1 base not matched to a gene. Germline CDR1 MDHEN, CDR2 SYDVKM. The CDR3 has 12 amino acids. This sample is drawn from a study of shared clonotypes between healthy human individuals. Study-wide results and limits: In a handful of donors, roughly 5.2% of naive CD4 clonotypes appeared in common. Naive subsets, compared against memory subsets, generally had larger estimated richness values.

TCRdb keeps only in-frame clones here, not all; method: immunoSEQ multiplex PCR. The table includes just over 95,000 clones, under 70% detected once. This chain joins TRBV28 and TRBJ2-7; 7 positions match TRBD1. The source is a man in his thirties or forties in good health. Sequencing was carried out using memory CD8+ T cells sorted from blood. The subset: CD45RO+ cells pooled with CCR7-negative TemRA cells. CDR3 DNA sequence: TGTGCCAGCAGTGACAGGGTCTACGAGCAGTACTTC. This encodes CASSDRVYEQYF.